The T cell receptor (beta chain) under discussion was sequenced for a study of control samples from healthy donors and cancer patients (dated by TCRdb to 2019 to 2021). Library preparation was by the immunoSEQ multiplex PCR assay. Here the immuneACCESS table is served through TCRdb, limited to in-frame sequences with V and J called. Missing clones are a known gap in these copies; in checked studies unresolved V genes cover under half, and the rest lacks a known reason. Counted in this sample were around 130,000 clones; more than 85% of them appeared once. The ten largest account for about 9% of the sample. Comment on this clone: This clone's antigen is unknown. No much larger clone is present one base from it, and per-base qualities are unavailable.

The CDR3 contains 15 residues, cysteine and phenylalanine counted. Of all the DNA, just the CDR3 is kept, 45 bases in frame from base 1. The germline V gene supplies CDR1 KGHSH and CDR2 LQKENI. Germline trimming: 3 bases from V, 2 bases from J; junction bases outside gene matches: 6. The chain employs TRBV18 and TRBJ1-1, with TRBD1 identical over 7 junction bases. The sequenced sample consisted of blood. The origin of this receptor is a young man in good health. The encoded CDR3 is CASSPRQGSNTEAFF. In nucleotide form, the sequence is TGTGCCAGCTCACCCCGACAGGGTTCTAACACTGAAGCTTTCTTT. Here the CDR3 is joined to the reference TRBV18 and TRBJ1-1 genes, and the full variable domain is: NAGVMQNPRHLVRRRGQEARLRCSPMKGHSHVYWYRQLPEEGLKFMVYLQKENIIDESGMPKERFSAEFPKEGPSILRIQQVVRGDSAAYFCASSPRQGSNTEAFFGQGTRLTVV.